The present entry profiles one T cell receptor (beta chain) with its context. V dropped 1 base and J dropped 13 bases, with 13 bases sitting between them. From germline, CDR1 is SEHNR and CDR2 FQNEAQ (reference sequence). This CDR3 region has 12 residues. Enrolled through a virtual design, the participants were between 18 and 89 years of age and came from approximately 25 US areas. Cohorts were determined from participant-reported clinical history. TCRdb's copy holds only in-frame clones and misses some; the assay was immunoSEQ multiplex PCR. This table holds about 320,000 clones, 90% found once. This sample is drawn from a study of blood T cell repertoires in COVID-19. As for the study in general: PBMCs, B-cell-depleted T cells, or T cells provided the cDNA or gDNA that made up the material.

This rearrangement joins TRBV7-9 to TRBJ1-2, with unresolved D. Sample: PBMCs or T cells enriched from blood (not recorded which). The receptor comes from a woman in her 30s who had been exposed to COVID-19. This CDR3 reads CASSLGEGLPTF. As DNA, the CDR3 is TGTGCCAGCAGCTTAGGGGAGGGTCTACCCACCTTC. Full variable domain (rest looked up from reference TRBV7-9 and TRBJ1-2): DTGVSQNPRHKITKRGQNVTFRCDPISEHNRLYWYRQTLGQGPEFLTYFQNEAQLEKSRLLSDRFSAERPKGSFSTLEIQRTEQGDSAMYLCASSLGEGLPTFGSGTRLTVV.